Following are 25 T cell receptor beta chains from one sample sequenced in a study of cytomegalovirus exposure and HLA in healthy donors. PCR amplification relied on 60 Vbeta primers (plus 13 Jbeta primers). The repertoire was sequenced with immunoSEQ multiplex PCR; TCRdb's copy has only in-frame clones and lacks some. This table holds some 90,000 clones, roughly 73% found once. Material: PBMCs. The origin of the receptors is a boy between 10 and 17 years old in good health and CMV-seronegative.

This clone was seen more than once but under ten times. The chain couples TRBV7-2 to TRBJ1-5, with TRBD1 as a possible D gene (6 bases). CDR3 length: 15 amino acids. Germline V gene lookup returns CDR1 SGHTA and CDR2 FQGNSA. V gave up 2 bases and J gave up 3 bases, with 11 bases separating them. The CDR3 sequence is CASSLSQGPNQPQHF. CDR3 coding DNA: TGTGCCAGCAGCTTATCACAGGGTCCCAATCAGCCCCAGCATTTT.

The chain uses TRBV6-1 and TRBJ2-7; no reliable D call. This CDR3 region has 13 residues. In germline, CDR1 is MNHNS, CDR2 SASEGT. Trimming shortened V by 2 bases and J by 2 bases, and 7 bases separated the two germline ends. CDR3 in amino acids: CASSEFRAYEQYF. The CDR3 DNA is TGTGCCAGCAGTGAATTTAGAGCCTACGAGCAGTACTTC.

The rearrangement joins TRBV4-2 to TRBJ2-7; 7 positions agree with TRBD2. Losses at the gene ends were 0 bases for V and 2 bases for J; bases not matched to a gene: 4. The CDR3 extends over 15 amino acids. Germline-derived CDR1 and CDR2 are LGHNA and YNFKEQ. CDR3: CASSQDGTTTYEQYF. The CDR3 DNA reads TGTGCCAGCAGCCAAGACGGGACTACCACCTACGAGCAGTACTTC.

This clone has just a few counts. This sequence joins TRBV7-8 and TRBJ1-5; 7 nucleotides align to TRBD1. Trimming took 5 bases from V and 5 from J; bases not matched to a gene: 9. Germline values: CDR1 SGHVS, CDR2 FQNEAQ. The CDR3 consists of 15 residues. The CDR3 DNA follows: TGTGCCAGCAGCAAACAGGGGCTATCAGATCAGCCCCAGCATTTT. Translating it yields CASSKQGLSDQPQHF.

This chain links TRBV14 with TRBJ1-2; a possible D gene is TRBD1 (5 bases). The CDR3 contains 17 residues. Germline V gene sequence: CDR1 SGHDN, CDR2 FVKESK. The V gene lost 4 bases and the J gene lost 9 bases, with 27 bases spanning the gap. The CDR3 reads CASSPLPRDSSGLSYTF. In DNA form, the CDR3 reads TGTGCCAGCAGCCCCCTACCTCGGGACTCCTCCGGGTTGAGCTACACCTTC.

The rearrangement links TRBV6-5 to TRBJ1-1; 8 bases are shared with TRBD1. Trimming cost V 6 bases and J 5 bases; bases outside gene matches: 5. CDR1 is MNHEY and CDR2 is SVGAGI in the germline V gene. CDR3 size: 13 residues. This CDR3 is CASRGQARTEAFF. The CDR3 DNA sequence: TGTGCCAGCAGGGGACAGGCGAGGACTGAAGCTTTCTTT.

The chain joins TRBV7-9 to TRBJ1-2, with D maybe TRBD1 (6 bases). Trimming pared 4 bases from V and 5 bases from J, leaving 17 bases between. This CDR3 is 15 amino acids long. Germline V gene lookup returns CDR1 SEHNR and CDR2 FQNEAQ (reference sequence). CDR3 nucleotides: TGTGCCAGCAGCTCTAGACAGGATCCCCATTATGGCTACACCTTC. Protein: CASSSRQDPHYGYTF.

CDR3 loop: CARRDTINTGELFF. The CDR3, as DNA: TGTGCTAGAAGAGACACAATTAACACCGGGGAGCTGTTTTTT. V usage is TRBV30 and J usage is TRBJ2-2; D remains ambiguous. CDR3 length equals 14 residues. Germline V gene sequence: CDR1 GTSNPN, CDR2 SVGIG (reference sequence).

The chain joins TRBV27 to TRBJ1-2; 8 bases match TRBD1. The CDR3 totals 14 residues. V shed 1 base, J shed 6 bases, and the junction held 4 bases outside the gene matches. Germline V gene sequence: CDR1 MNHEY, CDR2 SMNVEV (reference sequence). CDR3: CASSLFAGGDGYTF. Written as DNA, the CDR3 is TGTGCCAGCAGTTTATTCGCAGGGGGCGATGGCTACACCTTC.

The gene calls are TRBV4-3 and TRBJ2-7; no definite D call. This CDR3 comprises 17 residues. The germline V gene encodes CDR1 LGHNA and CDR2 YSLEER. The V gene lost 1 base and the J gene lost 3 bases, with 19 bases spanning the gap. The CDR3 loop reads CASSQVIIGPNLYEQYF. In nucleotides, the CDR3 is TGCGCCAGCAGCCAAGTTATAATTGGGCCGAACCTCTACGAGCAGTACTTC.

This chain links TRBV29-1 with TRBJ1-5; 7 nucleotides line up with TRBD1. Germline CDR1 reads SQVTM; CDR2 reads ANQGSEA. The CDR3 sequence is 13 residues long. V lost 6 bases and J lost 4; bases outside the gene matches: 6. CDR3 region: CSVGDSANQPQHF. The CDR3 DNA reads TGCAGCGTAGGGGACAGTGCTAATCAGCCCCAGCATTTT.

The CDR3 coding sequence is TGTGCCACCAGCCCCGGACAGGGCTATGGCTACACCTTC. Translating gives CATSPGQGYGYTF. The V gene is TRBV15, the J gene TRBJ1-2, with TRBD1 matching over 8 bases. Trimming cost V 5 bases and J 4 bases; bases outside gene matches: 3. The germline CDR1 and CDR2 sequences are LNHNV and YYDKDF (reference sequence). The CDR3 has 13 residues.

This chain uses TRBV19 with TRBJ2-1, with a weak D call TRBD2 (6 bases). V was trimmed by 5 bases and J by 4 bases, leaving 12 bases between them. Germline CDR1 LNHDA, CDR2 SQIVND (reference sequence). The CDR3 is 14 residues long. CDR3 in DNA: TGTGCCAGTAGTTACGGGGGTCAATACAATGAGCAGTTCTTC. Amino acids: CASSYGGQYNEQFF.

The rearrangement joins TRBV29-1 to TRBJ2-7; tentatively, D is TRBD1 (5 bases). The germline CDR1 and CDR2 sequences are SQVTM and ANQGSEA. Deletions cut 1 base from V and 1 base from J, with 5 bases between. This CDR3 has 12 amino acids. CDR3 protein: CSVEGQSYEQYF. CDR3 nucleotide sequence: TGCAGCGTTGAAGGACAGTCCTACGAGCAGTACTTC.

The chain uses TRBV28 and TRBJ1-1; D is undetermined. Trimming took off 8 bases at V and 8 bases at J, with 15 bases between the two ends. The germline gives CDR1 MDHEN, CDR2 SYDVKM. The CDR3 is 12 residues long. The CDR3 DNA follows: TGTGCCAGCCAAACCGGGAAGTTAGAAGCTTTCTTT. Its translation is CASQTGKLEAFF.

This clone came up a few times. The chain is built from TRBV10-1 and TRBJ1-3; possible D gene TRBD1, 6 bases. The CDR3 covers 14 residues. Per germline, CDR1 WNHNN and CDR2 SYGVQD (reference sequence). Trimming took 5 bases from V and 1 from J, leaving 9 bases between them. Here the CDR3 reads CASSSGTSGNTIYF. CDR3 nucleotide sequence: TGCGCCAGCAGTTCCGGGACATCTGGAAACACCATATATTTT.

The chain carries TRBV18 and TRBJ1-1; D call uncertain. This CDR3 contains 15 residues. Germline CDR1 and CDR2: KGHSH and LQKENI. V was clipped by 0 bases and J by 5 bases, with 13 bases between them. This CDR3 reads CASSPPLGGGTEAFF. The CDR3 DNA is TGTGCCAGCTCACCACCTTTAGGCGGTGGGACTGAAGCTTTCTTT. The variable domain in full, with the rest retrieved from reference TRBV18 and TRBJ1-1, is NAGVMQNPRHLVRRRGQEARLRCSPMKGHSHVYWYRQLPEEGLKFMVYLQKENIIDESGMPKERFSAEFPKEGPSILRIQQVVRGDSAAYFCASSPPLGGGTEAFFGQGTRLTVV.

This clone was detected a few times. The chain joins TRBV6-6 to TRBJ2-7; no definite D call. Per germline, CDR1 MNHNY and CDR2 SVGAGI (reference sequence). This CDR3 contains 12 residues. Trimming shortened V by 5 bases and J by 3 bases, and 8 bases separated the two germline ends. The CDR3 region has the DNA TGTGCCAGCAGTCCAGGCGACTACGAGCAGTACTTC. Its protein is CASSPGDYEQYF.

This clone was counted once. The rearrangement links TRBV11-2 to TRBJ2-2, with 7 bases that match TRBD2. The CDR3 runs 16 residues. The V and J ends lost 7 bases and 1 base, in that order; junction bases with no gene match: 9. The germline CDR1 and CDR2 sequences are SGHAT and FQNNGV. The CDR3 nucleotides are TGTGCCAGCATAAGGGGAGGGGCTAGGAACACCGGGGAGCTGTTTTTT. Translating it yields CASIRGGARNTGELFF.

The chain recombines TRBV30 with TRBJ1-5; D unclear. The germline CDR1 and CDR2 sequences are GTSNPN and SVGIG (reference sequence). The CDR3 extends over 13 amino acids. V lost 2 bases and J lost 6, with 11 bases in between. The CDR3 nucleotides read TGTGCCTGGAGTCTCGAAGGCGGTCAGCCCCAGCATTTT. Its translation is CAWSLEGGQPQHF.

CDR3 sequence reads: CASSPRTDREVFGEQYF. CDR3 nucleotides: TGTGCCAGCAGCCCACGTACAGACAGGGAGGTTTTCGGCGAGCAGTACTTC. This chain links TRBV7-2 with TRBJ2-7, with D maybe TRBD1 (7 bases). There are 17 residues in the CDR3. Germline V gene sequence: CDR1 SGHTA, CDR2 FQGNSA. V was cut by 5 bases and J by 6 bases, with 26 bases left in between. The whole variable domain, filled in from reference TRBV7-2 and TRBJ2-7, reads GAGVSQSPSNKVTEKGKDVELRCDPISGHTALYWYRQSLGQGLEFLIYFQGNSAPDKSGLPSDRFSAERTGGSVSTLTIQRTQQEDSAVYLCASSPRTDREVFGEQYFGPGTRLTVT.

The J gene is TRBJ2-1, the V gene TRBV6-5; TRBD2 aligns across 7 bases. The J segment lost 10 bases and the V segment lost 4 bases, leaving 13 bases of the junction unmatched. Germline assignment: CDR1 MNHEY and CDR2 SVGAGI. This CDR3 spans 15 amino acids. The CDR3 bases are TGTGCCAGCAGTTCCCCTTCGCTAGCGGAGAACGAGCAGTTCTTC. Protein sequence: CASSSPSLAENEQFF.

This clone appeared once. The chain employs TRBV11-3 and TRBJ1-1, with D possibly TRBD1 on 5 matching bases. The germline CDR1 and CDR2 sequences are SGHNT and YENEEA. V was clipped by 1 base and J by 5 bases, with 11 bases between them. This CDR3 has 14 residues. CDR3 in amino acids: CASSLAGKGTEAFF. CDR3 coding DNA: TGTGCCAGCAGCTTAGCAGGCAAGGGGACTGAAGCTTTCTTT.

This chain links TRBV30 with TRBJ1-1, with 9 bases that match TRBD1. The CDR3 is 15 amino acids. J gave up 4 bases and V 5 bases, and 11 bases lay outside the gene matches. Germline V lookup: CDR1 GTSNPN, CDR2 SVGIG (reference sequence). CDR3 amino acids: CAWGGQGPFGTEAFF. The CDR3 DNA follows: TGTGCCTGGGGTGGACAGGGGCCTTTTGGCACTGAAGCTTTCTTT.

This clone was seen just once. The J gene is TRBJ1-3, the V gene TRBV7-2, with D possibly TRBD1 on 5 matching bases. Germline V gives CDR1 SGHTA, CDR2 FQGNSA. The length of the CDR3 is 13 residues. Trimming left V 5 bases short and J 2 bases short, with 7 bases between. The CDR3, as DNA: TGTGCCAGCAGCCGGGGGGCTGGAAACACCATATATTTT. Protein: CASSRGAGNTIYF.